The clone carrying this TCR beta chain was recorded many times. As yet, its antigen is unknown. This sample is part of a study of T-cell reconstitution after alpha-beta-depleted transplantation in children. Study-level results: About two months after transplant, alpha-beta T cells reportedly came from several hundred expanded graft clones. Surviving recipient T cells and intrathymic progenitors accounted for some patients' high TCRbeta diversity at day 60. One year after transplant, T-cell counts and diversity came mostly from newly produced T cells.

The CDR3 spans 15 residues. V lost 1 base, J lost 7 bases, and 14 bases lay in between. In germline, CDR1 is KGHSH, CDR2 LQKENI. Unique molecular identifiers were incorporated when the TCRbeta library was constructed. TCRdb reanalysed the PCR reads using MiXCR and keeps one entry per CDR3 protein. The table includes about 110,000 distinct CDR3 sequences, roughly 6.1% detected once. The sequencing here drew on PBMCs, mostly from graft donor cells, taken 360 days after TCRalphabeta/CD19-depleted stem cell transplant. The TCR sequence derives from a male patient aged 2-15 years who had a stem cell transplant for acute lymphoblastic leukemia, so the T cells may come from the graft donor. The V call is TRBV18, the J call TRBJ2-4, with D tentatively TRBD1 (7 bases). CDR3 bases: TGTGCCAGCTCACCACAATTACAGGGGAGGAACATTCAGTACTTC. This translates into CASSPQLQGRNIQYF. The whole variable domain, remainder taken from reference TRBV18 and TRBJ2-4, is NAGVMQNPRHLVRRRGQEARLRCSPMKGHSHVYWYRQLPEEGLKFMVYLQKENIIDESGMPKERFSAEFPKEGPSILRIQQVVRGDSAAYFCASSPQLQGRNIQYFGAGTRLSVL.